The next 8 T cell receptor beta chains were all read from a single sample in a study of blood T cell repertoires in COVID-19. Assay: immunoSEQ multiplex PCR; the TCRdb copy retains only in-frame clones and omits some. This sample has 210,000 or so clones; around 89% occur once, and the top ten carry about 0.58%. Sequencing was done on a sample of peripheral blood. The receptors shown here come from a man aged 50 to 59 with acute or convalescent COVID-19.

CDR3 residues: CASSQRQGPSDEKLFF. DNA for the CDR3: TGCGCCAGCAGCCAACGACAGGGACCATCGGACGAAAAACTGTTTTTT. The chain combines TRBV4-3 with TRBJ1-4; 7 nucleotides match TRBD1. V lost 2 bases to trimming and J lost 8 bases; unmatched junction nucleotides: 11. Germline CDR1 is LGHNA and CDR2 is YSLEER. The CDR3 consists of 16 residues.

The chain carries TRBV5-6 and TRBJ2-5; no clear D. V lost 0 bases and J 5 bases, leaving 5 bases between the germline ends. Germline assignment: CDR1 SGHDT and CDR2 YYEEEE. The CDR3 runs to 12 residues. For the CDR3, the DNA is TGTGCCAGCAGCTTGGAATCGGAGACCCAGTACTTC. It is translated as CASSLESETQYF.

A single count supports this clone. The CDR3 here is CASSADRGIEFGNTIYF. The CDR3 DNA reads as TGCGCCAGCAGCGCGGACAGGGGAATTGAATTTGGAAACACCATATATTTT. The chain couples TRBV5-1 to TRBJ1-3, with 9 nucleotides matching TRBD1. The CDR3 runs to 17 residues. The V gene end was trimmed by 4 bases and the J gene end by 3 bases; junction bases not matched to a gene: 11. Germline V gene data show CDR1 as SGHRS and CDR2 as YFSETQ.

This chain uses TRBV30 with TRBJ1-1; possibly TRBD1 for D (6 bases). Germline V CDR1 and CDR2: GTSNPN, SVGIG (reference sequence). The V end was cut by 5 bases, the J end by 8 bases, with 18 bases between. There are 13 residues in the CDR3. CDR3: CAWEDRGRGEAFF. CDR3 DNA sequence: TGTGCCTGGGAGGACAGAGGTAGGGGCGAAGCTTTCTTT.

The gene calls are TRBV3-1 (or the pseudogene TRBV3-2) and TRBJ2-5; 8 positions match TRBD2. This CDR3 has 19 residues. V was clipped by 1 base and J by 4 bases; unmatched bases: 17. Germline V gene data show CDR1 as LGHDT and CDR2 as YNNKEL (reference sequence). For the CDR3, the DNA is TGTGCCAGCAGCCAAGTGTTCCTAGCGGGTAGGGGAGCACGAGAGACCCAGTACTTC. It encodes CASSQVFLAGRGARETQYF.

This chain connects TRBV9 to TRBJ2-3; TRBD2 matches 14 bases. V dropped 4 bases and J dropped 9; count of bases not matched to a gene: 10. The CDR3 covers 16 residues. CDR1 SGDLS and CDR2 YYNGEE come from the germline V gene. The CDR3 sequence: CASSPPGTSGGPTQYF. The CDR3 region has the DNA TGTGCCAGCAGCCCCCCTGGGACTAGCGGGGGCCCCACGCAGTATTTT.

This chain uses TRBV6-5 with TRBJ1-6; TRBD1 might be the D (5 bases). The CDR3 contains 16 residues. Trimming removed 2 bases at V and 7 bases at J, with 15 bases between. Germline CDR1 MNHEY, CDR2 SVGAGI. The CDR3 spells CASSYIQGTVNSPLHF. The CDR3 DNA reads TGTGCCAGCAGTTACATCCAGGGAACGGTGAATTCACCCCTCCACTTT.

The chain recombines TRBV4-2 with TRBJ2-1; 7 positions match TRBD2. Germline-derived CDR1 and CDR2 are LGHNA and YNFKEQ. V lost 4 bases, J lost 0 bases, and 6 bases stayed unmatched. The CDR3 runs 16 residues. DNA for the CDR3: TGTGCCAGCAGCCCCACTAGCGCCCGCTCCTACAATGAGCAGTTCTTC. Translation gives CASSPTSARSYNEQFF.